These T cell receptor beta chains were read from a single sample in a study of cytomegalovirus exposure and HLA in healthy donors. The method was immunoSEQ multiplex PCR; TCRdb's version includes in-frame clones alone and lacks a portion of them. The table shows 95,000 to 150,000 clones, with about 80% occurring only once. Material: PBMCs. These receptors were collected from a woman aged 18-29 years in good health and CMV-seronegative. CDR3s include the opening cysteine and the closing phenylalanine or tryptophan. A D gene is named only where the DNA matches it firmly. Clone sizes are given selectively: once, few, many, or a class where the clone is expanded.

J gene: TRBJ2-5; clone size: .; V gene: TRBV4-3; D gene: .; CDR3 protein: CASSQDRSGRGTKYF; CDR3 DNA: TGCGCCAGCAGCCAAGATCGAAGCGGCCGGGGGACGAAGTACTTC
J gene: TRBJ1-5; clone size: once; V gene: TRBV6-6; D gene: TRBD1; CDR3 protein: CASSYVTGNSNQPQHF; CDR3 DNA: TGTGCCAGCAGTTACGTGACAGGGAATAGCAATCAGCCCCAGCATTTT
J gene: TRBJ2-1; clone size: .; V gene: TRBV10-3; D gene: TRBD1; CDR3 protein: CAIKPRTGGADEQFF; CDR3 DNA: TGTGCCATCAAACCTAGGACAGGGGGCGCAGATGAGCAGTTCTTC
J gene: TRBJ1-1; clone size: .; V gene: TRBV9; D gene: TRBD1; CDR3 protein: CASSVGRGGVGNTEAFF; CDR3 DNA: TGTGCCAGCAGCGTAGGGAGAGGGGGCGTAGGGAACACTGAAGCTTTCTTT
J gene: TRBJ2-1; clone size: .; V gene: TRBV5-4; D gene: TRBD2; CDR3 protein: CASSFGTSAYNEQFF; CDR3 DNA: TGTGCCAGCAGCTTCGGGACTAGTGCCTACAATGAGCAGTTCTTC
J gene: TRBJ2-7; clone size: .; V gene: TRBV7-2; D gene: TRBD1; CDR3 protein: CASSLVGDREIYEQYF; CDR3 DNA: TGTGCCAGCAGCTTAGTAGGAGACAGGGAGATTTACGAGCAGTACTTC
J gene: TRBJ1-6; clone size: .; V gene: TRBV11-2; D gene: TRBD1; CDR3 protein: CASSPLGTATSPLHF; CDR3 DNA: TGTGCCAGCAGCCCCCTTGGGACAGCTACTTCACCCCTCCACTTT
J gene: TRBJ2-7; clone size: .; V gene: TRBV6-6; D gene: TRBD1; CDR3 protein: CASVQDRGAEQYF; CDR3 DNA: TGTGCCAGCGTCCAAGACAGGGGAGCCGAGCAGTACTTC
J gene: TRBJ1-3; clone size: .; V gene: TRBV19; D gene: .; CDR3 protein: CASSTLGVSGNTIYF; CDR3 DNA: TGTGCCAGTAGTACCCTAGGGGTTTCTGGAAACACCATATATTTT
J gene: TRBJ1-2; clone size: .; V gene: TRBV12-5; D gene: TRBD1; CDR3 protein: CASGIASGGFGYTF; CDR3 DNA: TGTGCTAGTGGTATCGCCTCAGGGGGCTTTGGCTACACCTTC
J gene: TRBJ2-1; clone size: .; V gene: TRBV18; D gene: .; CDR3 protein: CASSPQNNNEQFF; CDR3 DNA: TGTGCCAGCTCCCCGCAAAACAACAATGAGCAGTTCTTC
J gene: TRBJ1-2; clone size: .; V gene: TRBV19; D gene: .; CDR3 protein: CASSISGGVAYGYTF; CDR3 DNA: TGTGCCAGTAGTATATCCGGGGGAGTAGCCTATGGCTACACCTTC
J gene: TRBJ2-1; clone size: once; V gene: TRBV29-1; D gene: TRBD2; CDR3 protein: CSVALLAGAEQFF; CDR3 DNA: TGCAGCGTTGCCCTCCTAGCGGGAGCTGAGCAGTTCTTC
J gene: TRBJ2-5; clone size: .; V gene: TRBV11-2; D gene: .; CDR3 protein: CASSFPRPGSEETQYF; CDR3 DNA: TGTGCCAGCAGCTTTCCCCGACCGGGTAGCGAAGAGACCCAGTACTTC
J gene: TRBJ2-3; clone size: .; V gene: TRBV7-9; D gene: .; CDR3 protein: CASSFSDTQYF; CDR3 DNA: TGTGCCAGCAGCTTTTCTGATACGCAGTATTTT
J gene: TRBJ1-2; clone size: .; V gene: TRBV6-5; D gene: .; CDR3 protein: CASTEDRTSYGYTF; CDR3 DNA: TGTGCCAGCACCGAAGATCGGACATCTTATGGCTACACCTTC
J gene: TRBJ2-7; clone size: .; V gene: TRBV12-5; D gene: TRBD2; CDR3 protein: CASGLRPKASGTNLAYEQYF; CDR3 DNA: TGTGCTAGTGGTTTGCGTCCTAAGGCTAGCGGAACCAACCTGGCCTACGAGCAGTACTTC
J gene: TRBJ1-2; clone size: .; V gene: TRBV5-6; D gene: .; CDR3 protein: CASKSTTTHYGYTF; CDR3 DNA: TGTGCCAGCAAGAGTACGACTACCCACTATGGCTACACCTTC
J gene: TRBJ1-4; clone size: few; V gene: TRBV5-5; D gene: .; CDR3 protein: CASSSDRWAEKLFF; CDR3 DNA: TGTGCCAGCAGCTCTGACAGGTGGGCCGAAAAACTGTTTTTT
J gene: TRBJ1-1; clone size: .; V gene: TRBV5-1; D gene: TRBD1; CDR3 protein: CASSLGTGGSTEAFF; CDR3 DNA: TGCGCCAGCAGCTTGGGGACAGGCGGTAGCACTGAAGCTTTCTTT
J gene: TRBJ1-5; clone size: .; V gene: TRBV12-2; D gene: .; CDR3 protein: CASRPRYDRKISNQPQHF; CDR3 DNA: TGTGCAAGTCGCCCGCGATATGACAGGAAAATTAGCAATCAGCCCCAGCATTTT
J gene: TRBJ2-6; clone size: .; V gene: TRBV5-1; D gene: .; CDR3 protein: CASSMDIQASSGANGLTF; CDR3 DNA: TGCGCCAGCAGCATGGACATCCAAGCCTCCTCTGGGGCCAACGGCCTGACTTTC
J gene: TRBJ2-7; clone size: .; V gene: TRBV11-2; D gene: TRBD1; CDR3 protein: CASSLTAGTGVGHEQYF; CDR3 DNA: TGTGCCAGCAGCCTGACCGCCGGGACAGGGGTAGGCCACGAGCAGTACTTC
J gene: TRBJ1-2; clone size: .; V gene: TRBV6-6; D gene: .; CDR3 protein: CASSQKVAGFYGYTF; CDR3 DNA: TGTGCCAGCAGTCAGAAAGTAGCGGGGTTCTATGGCTACACCTTC
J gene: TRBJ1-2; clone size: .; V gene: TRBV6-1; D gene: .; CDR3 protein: CASLRRGNYGYTF; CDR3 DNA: TGTGCCAGCCTCCGCCGGGGGAACTATGGCTACACCTTC
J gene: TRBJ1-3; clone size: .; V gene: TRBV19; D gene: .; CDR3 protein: CASKPGASSGNTIYF; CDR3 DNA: TGTGCCAGTAAGCCTGGAGCTAGCTCTGGAAACACCATATATTTT
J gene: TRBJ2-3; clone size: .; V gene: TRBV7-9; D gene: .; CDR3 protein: CASRRDSDTQYF; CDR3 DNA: TGTGCCAGCAGACGGGACTCTGATACGCAGTATTTT
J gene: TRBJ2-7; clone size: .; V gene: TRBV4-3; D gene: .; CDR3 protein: CASSQDRSPYEQYF; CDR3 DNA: TGCGCCAGCAGCCAAGATAGGAGCCCCTACGAGCAGTACTTC
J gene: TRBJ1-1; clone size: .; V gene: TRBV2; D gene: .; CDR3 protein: CASKRLGRKAFF; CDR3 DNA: TGTGCCAGCAAGCGGCTGGGGAGGAAAGCTTTCTTT
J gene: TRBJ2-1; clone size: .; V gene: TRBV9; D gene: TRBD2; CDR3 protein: CASSKNPFSGGAGWEQFF; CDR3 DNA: TGTGCCAGCAGCAAAAATCCTTTTAGCGGGGGGGCCGGCTGGGAGCAGTTCTTC
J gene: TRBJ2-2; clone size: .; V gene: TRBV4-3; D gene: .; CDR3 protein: CASSQDWDTRELFF; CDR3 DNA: TGCGCCAGCAGCCAAGATTGGGACACCAGGGAGCTGTTTTTT
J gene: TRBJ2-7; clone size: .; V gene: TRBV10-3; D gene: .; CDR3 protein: CAISEEVGASHEQYF; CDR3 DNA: TGTGCCATCAGTGAGGAGGTGGGAGCATCCCACGAGCAGTACTTC